The 5 T cell receptor beta chains below come from one sample, sequenced in a study of T cell responses to AZD1222 COVID-19 vaccine. Sequencing used immunoSEQ multiplex PCR; TCRdb keeps in-frame clones, though not all of them. The sample consists of 150,000 or so clones, 70% to 90% of them appearing once. Sequenced here: peripheral blood, sampled on day 0 of AZD1222 vaccination. All receptors come from an adult in good health.

The V gene is TRBV30, the J gene TRBJ2-5, with unresolved D. The CDR3 totals 12 residues. Looked up from germline, CDR1 is GTSNPN and CDR2 is SVGIG (reference sequence). Trimming took off 0 bases at V and 7 bases at J, with 9 bases between the two ends. As DNA, the CDR3 is TGTGCCTGGAGTGTGAACATCGGGACCCAGTACTTC. Translating gives CAWSVNIGTQYF.

The rearrangement joins TRBV28 to TRBJ1-2, with D perhaps matching TRBD1 (5 bases). The CDR3 covers 13 residues. Trimming shortened V by 1 base and J by 6 bases, and 9 bases separated the two germline ends. CDR1 and CDR2 from the germline V gene are MDHEN and SYDVKM. CDR3 sequence (DNA): TGTGCCAGCAGTTTATCCAGGGTTGATGGCTACACCTTC. Translating gives CASSLSRVDGYTF.

The chain has TRBV5-4 and TRBJ2-7; 15 nucleotides line up with TRBD2. Germline V gene data show CDR1 as SGHNT and CDR2 as YYREEE (reference sequence). CDR3 length: 16 amino acids. V lost 4 bases and J lost 5; bases outside the gene matches: 7. Written as DNA, the CDR3 is TGTGCCAGCAGCCGCGGACTAGCGGGAGGGCCGCACGAGCAGTACTTC. As protein: CASSRGLAGGPHEQYF.

V gene TRBV30 combines with J gene TRBJ2-1; no definite D call. The V end was cut by 1 base, the J end by 0 bases, with 13 bases between. This CDR3 comprises 16 residues. Germline V gene data show CDR1 as GTSNPN and CDR2 as SVGIG (reference sequence). The DNA for the CDR3 is TGTGCCTGGAGTGGGCCTCGACTGAGCTCCTACAATGAGCAGTTCTTC. Its protein is CAWSGPRLSSYNEQFF.

V is TRBV29-1 and J is TRBJ2-1, with D possibly TRBD2 on 5 matching bases. The CDR3 has 13 amino acids. V was cut by 7 bases and J by 2 bases, with 12 bases left in between. Per the germline V gene, CDR1 is SQVTM and CDR2 is ANQGSEA. Here the CDR3 reads CSAADLPYNEQFF. In DNA, the CDR3 is TGCAGCGCAGCGGACCTCCCCTACAATGAGCAGTTCTTC.